The 17 T cell receptor beta chains below were found in one sample sequenced in a study of shared clonotypes between healthy human individuals. The table came from immunoSEQ multiplex PCR; TCRdb's copy has only in-frame clones and leaves some out. The profile covers roughly 500,000 clones, with 90% to 97% appearing a single time and about 0.054% taken by the ten largest. Material: naive CD4+ T cells sorted from blood. The sample's subset: CD45RA+ positively selected. The source is a woman aged 25 to 45 in good health.

V is TRBV18 and J is TRBJ2-1, with TRBD2 identical over 11 bases. With 4 bases clipped from V and 0 bases from J, the junction kept 2 bases outside the gene matches. Germline lookup yields CDR1 KGHSH and CDR2 LQKENI. This CDR3 has 16 residues. The CDR3 DNA reads TGTGCCAGCTCACGTGGGACTAGCGGCTCCTACAATGAGCAGTTCTTC. Its translation is CASSRGTSGSYNEQFF.

The chain combines TRBV28 with TRBJ2-7; unclear D gene. CDR1 and CDR2 (germline): MDHEN, SYDVKM. V shed 6 bases and J shed 0 bases, with 9 bases lying between them. The CDR3 has 13 residues. CDR3 sequence: CASRDGNSYEQYF. CDR3 sequence (DNA): TGTGCCAGCAGGGACGGCAACTCCTACGAGCAGTACTTC.

J is TRBJ2-5 and V is TRBV27, with 8 bases lining up with TRBD2. The CDR3 runs 17 residues. Per germline, CDR1 MNHEY and CDR2 SMNVEV (reference sequence). J was trimmed by 3 bases and V by 6 bases; bases with no gene match: 15. This CDR3 is CASSSIPSGSRKETQYF. The CDR3 nucleotides read TGTGCCAGCAGCTCAATTCCTAGCGGGTCACGTAAAGAGACCCAGTACTTC.

The chain has TRBV28 and TRBJ1-1, with 10 bases fitting TRBD1. The germline CDR1 and CDR2 sequences are MDHEN and SYDVKM. CDR3 length: 16 amino acids. V lost 5 bases, J lost 11 bases, and 17 bases stayed unmatched. The CDR3 region has the DNA TGTGCCAGCAGTCTACTGCCCCAGCAGGGACAGGGGACGGCTTTCTTT. This codes for CASSLLPQQGQGTAFF.

V and J are TRBV5-1 and TRBJ2-1; 9 bases agree with TRBD2. V gave up 4 bases and J gave up 2 bases; unmatched junction bases: 7. Germline V gene sequence: CDR1 SGHRS, CDR2 YFSETQ. The CDR3 spans 16 residues. The CDR3 loop is CASSGGSGRTYNEQFF. The CDR3 bases are TGCGCCAGCAGCGGTGGTAGCGGGAGAACCTACAATGAGCAGTTCTTC.

The V and J genes are TRBV2 and TRBJ2-1; perhaps TRBD2 as D (6 bases). CDR3 length: 13 amino acids. CDR1 is SNHLY and CDR2 is FYNNEI in the germline V gene. Trimming stripped 6 bases from V and 9 bases from J, with 15 bases between. CDR3 loop: CASRGTFPSEQFF. The CDR3 DNA sequence: TGTGCCAGCAGAGGGACTTTTCCCAGTGAGCAGTTCTTC.

The genes are TRBV7-9 and TRBJ1-5; D may be TRBD1 (6 bases). Germline V gene data show CDR1 as SEHNR and CDR2 as FQNEAQ (reference sequence). The CDR3 totals 15 residues. Trimming left V 3 bases short and J 4 bases short, with 13 bases between. CDR3 nucleotide sequence: TGTGCCAGCAGCTTGAGGGGGGCGCGGAATCAGCCCCAGCATTTT. Translated, it gives CASSLRGARNQPQHF.

The rearrangement links TRBV28 to TRBJ2-3, with unresolved D. CDR3 size: 16 residues. Per germline, CDR1 MDHEN and CDR2 SYDVKM. Deletions cut 5 bases from V and 3 bases from J, with 18 bases between. CDR3 in DNA: TGTGCCAGCAGTATTCCTCCTATCGGAATGACAGATACGCAGTATTTT. Its translation: CASSIPPIGMTDTQYF.

This clone was picked up one time. This chain uses TRBV6-5 with TRBJ1-3; tentative D call: TRBD1 (5 bases). Germline lookup yields CDR1 MNHEY and CDR2 SVGAGI. CDR3 length: 13 amino acids. The germline V and J ends were trimmed by 6 bases and 3 bases, with 9 bases remaining between them. This CDR3 is CASRPGLGNTIYF. The CDR3 region has the DNA TGTGCCAGCAGACCGGGACTTGGAAACACCATATATTTT.

V is TRBV28 and J is TRBJ1-4; 9 bases match TRBD1. Germline CDR1 MDHEN, CDR2 SYDVKM. V lost 7 bases, J lost 3 bases, and 12 bases stayed unmatched. This CDR3 has 17 residues. For the CDR3, the DNA is TGTGCCAGCACTTCGGACAGGGGAAGACAGTCTAATGAAAAACTGTTTTTT. The encoded protein is CASTSDRGRQSNEKLFF.

On this clone itself: Other DNA sequences in the same sample also yield this CDR3. This sequence joins TRBV5-1 and TRBJ1-1; D not certain. V lost 0 bases and J 4 bases, leaving 7 bases between the germline ends. The CDR3 has 13 residues. CDR1 is SGHRS, CDR2 YFSETQ, per germline. CDR3 loop: CASSLAGITEAFF. CDR3 bases: TGCGCCAGCAGCTTGGCTGGGATCACTGAAGCTTTCTTT.

This chain joins TRBV15 and TRBJ1-6; D gene unclear. V lost 3 bases to trimming and J lost 0 bases, with 15 bases between them. CDR1 LNHNV and CDR2 YYDKDF come from the germline V gene (reference sequence). There are 18 residues in the CDR3. The CDR3 reads CATSSRTHSRSYNSPLHF. In nucleotides, the CDR3 is TGTGCCACCAGCAGTAGGACCCATTCCCGCTCCTATAATTCACCCCTCCACTTT.

The chain links TRBV21-1 to TRBJ1-5; TRBD1 is the table's D call and was not checked against the DNA. TRBV21-1 is a recognized pseudogene. The CDR3 runs to 15 residues. The CDR3 loop is CASDGQVLSNQPQHF. The CDR3 DNA follows: TGTGCCAGCGACGGCCAGGTGCTTAGCAATCAGCCCCAGCATTTT.

The J gene is TRBJ2-1, the V gene TRBV4-1; D might be TRBD1 (5 bases). Trimming shortened V by 3 bases and J by 0 bases, and 15 bases separated the two germline ends. The CDR3 is made up of 17 amino acids. In germline, CDR1 is MGHRA, CDR2 YSYEKL. The chain's CDR3 is CASSQQITGSSYNEQFF. As DNA, the CDR3 is TGCGCCAGCAGCCAGCAGATCACAGGTAGCTCCTACAATGAGCAGTTCTTC.

V and J are TRBV5-1 and TRBJ1-2; 7 bases agree with TRBD1. The CDR3 runs to 15 residues. CDR1 SGHRS and CDR2 YFSETQ come from the germline V gene. V dropped 4 bases and J dropped 3; count of bases not matched to a gene: 9. The CDR3 coding sequence is TGCGCCAGCAGCCATACTCCCGGGACAGACTATGGCTACACCTTC. It yields the protein CASSHTPGTDYGYTF.

V is TRBV4-1 and J is TRBJ1-2; TRBD1 matches at 8 bases. V lost 4 bases, J lost 2 bases, and 9 bases stayed unmatched. CDR1 is MGHRA, CDR2 YSYEKL, per germline. CDR3 length: 16 amino acids. This CDR3 is CASSPGTGGTNYGYTF. CDR3 sequence (DNA): TGCGCCAGCAGCCCGGGGACAGGAGGAACAAACTATGGCTACACCTTC.

This sequence joins TRBV15 and TRBJ1-1; TRBD1 aligns across 7 bases. J lost 0 bases, V lost 0 bases, and 22 bases had no gene match. CDR1 is LNHNV and CDR2 is YYDKDF in the germline V gene (reference sequence). The CDR3 sequence is 22 residues long. CDR3 loop: CATSRDLEVKGTAAQLNTEAFF. CDR3 DNA: TGTGCCACCAGCAGAGACTTGGAAGTAAAAGGGACAGCAGCTCAGCTGAACACTGAAGCTTTCTTT.